Following are 21 T cell receptor beta chains from one sample sequenced in a study of shared clonotypes between healthy human individuals. The repertoire was sequenced with immunoSEQ multiplex PCR; TCRdb's copy has only in-frame clones and lacks some. Counted here are around 2.5 million clones, approximately 93% occurring once; the ten biggest clones make up about 0.38%. Sequencing was done on a sample of naive CD4+ T cells from PBMCs. Stated subset: CD45RA+ positively selected. These TCRs come from a man younger than 35 in good health. Some clones in this sample may be carry-over from other donors' samples.

Details on this clone: Other nucleotide sequences in the sample specify the same CDR3. The rearrangement links TRBV5-6 to TRBJ1-3; D is unclear. There are 14 residues in the CDR3. CDR1 SGHDT and CDR2 YYEEEE come from the germline V gene. Deletions cut 0 bases from V and 0 bases from J, with 4 bases between. This CDR3 is CASSLGVSGNTIYF. As DNA, the CDR3 is TGTGCCAGCAGCTTGGGAGTCTCTGGAAACACCATATATTTT.

The chain recombines TRBV15 with TRBJ2-3, with 7 positions matching TRBD2. The V segment lost 0 bases and the J segment 6 bases; nucleotides outside the gene matches: 3. Germline lookup yields CDR1 LNHNV and CDR2 YYDKDF (reference sequence). The CDR3 sequence is 14 residues long. The CDR3 bases are TGTGCCACCAGCAGAGACGGGAGGCGGGATACGCAGTATTTT. It is translated as CATSRDGRRDTQYF.

This chain connects TRBV5-1 to TRBJ1-2; no clear D gene. Trimming shortened V by 4 bases and J by 6 bases, and 16 bases separated the two germline ends. The length of the CDR3 is 14 residues. In germline, CDR1 is SGHRS, CDR2 YFSETQ. DNA for the CDR3: TGCGCCAGCAGCATATCGCTTAGTCTGGATGGCTACACCTTC. Protein product: CASSISLSLDGYTF.

The chain is built from TRBV5-5 and TRBJ2-7, with D possibly matching TRBD2 (6 bases). Trimming shortened V by 4 bases and J by 2 bases, and 16 bases separated the two germline ends. Germline V CDR1 and CDR2: SGHKS, YYEKEE (reference sequence). This CDR3 has 15 residues. Here the CDR3 DNA reads TGTGCCAGCAGCGGGCATGGGGGGTCAACCTACGAGCAGTACTTC. It specifies CASSGHGGSTYEQYF.

The chain links TRBV7-2 to TRBJ1-2; 10 nucleotides line up with TRBD1. V shed 5 bases, J shed 6 bases, and the junction held 6 bases outside the gene matches. Germline V gene sequence: CDR1 SGHTA, CDR2 FQGNSA. The length of the CDR3 is 14 residues. CDR3: CASSAGQGGDGYTF. CDR3 nucleotide sequence: TGTGCCAGCAGCGCAGGACAGGGGGGCGATGGCTACACCTTC. Looking up the rest from reference TRBV7-2 and TRBJ1-2 gives the full variable domain: GAGVSQSPSNKVTEKGKDVELRCDPISGHTALYWYRQSLGQGLEFLIYFQGNSAPDKSGLPSDRFSAERTGGSVSTLTIQRTQQEDSAVYLCASSAGQGGDGYTFGSGTRLTVV.

The V and J genes are TRBV6-1 and TRBJ1-5; 9 bases match TRBD1. This CDR3 contains 15 residues. The germline V gene encodes CDR1 MNHNS and CDR2 SASEGT. After removal of 6 bases from V and 2 bases from J, the junction contained 5 bases not matched to a gene. The CDR3 region is CASRGQGWGNQPQHF. The CDR3 DNA is TGTGCCAGCAGGGGACAGGGATGGGGCAATCAGCCCCAGCATTTT.

About this clone: The sample carries other DNA sequences with the same CDR3. The chain joins TRBV9 to TRBJ2-5; weak D call: TRBD2 (5 bases). This CDR3 has 14 residues. V lost 0 bases to trimming and J lost 1 base, with 7 bases between them. Looked up from germline, CDR1 is SGDLS and CDR2 is YYNGEE. This CDR3 reads CASSVASGQETQYF. The CDR3 nucleotides are TGTGCCAGCAGCGTAGCCAGCGGCCAAGAGACCCAGTACTTC.

This clone was seen once. The J gene is TRBJ2-7, the V gene TRBV27; D may be TRBD1 or TRBD2 (5 bases each). V lost 5 bases to trimming and J lost 7 bases, with 18 bases between them. Germline V gene data show CDR1 as MNHEY and CDR2 as SMNVEV (reference sequence). The CDR3 length is 14 residues. CDR3 DNA sequence: TGTGCCAGCAGTCCGATTGGGACCCGGCCGGAGCAGTACTTC. Encoded protein: CASSPIGTRPEQYF.

The genes are TRBV4-3 and TRBJ2-3; 8 nucleotides match TRBD2. The V gene end was trimmed by 2 bases and the J gene end by 2 bases; junction bases not matched to a gene: 6. Germline CDR1 reads LGHNA; CDR2 reads YSLEER. The CDR3 length is 16 residues. CDR3 residues: CASSQLGTSDTDTQYF. The DNA for the CDR3 is TGCGCCAGCAGCCAACTAGGGACTAGTGACACAGATACGCAGTATTTT.

Comment on this clone: The sample holds other DNA sequences that translate to the same CDR3. This chain joins TRBV29-1 and TRBJ1-3; no clear D gene. The V and J ends lost 4 bases and 0 bases respectively, with 7 bases between them. This CDR3 spans 13 amino acids. Germline CDR1 SQVTM, CDR2 ANQGSEA. The CDR3 region is CSVVGLSGNTIYF. Written as DNA, the CDR3 is TGCAGCGTTGTAGGGCTCTCTGGAAACACCATATATTTT.

The genes are TRBV19 and TRBJ1-2; the D is unclear. This CDR3 is built from 14 residues. CDR1 is LNHDA and CDR2 is SQIVND in the germline V gene (reference sequence). The V gene lost 3 bases and the J gene lost 2 bases, with 10 bases spanning the gap. The CDR3 DNA reads TGTGCCAGTAGTATGCTCAGCGGGAACTATGGCTACACCTTC. It yields the protein CASSMLSGNYGYTF.

The rearrangement joins TRBV7-3 to TRBJ1-2, with TRBD1 identical over 11 bases. CDR1 and CDR2 from the germline V gene are SGHTA and FQGTGA. V was clipped by 5 bases and J by 8 bases; unmatched bases: 4. This CDR3 has 13 residues. CDR3 region: CASSMGQGGGYTF. For the CDR3, the DNA is TGTGCCAGCAGCATGGGACAGGGGGGAGGCTACACCTTC. The whole variable domain, filled in from reference TRBV7-3 and TRBJ1-2, reads GAGVSQTPSNKVTEKGKYVELRCDPISGHTALYWYRQSLGQGPEFLIYFQGTGAADDSGLPNDRFFAVRPEGSVSTLKIQRTERGDSAVYLCASSMGQGGGYTFGSGTRLTVV.

This chain uses TRBV7-9 with TRBJ2-7; either TRBD1 or TRBD2 may fit D (6 bases each). This CDR3 spans 16 amino acids. V was shortened by 0 bases and J by 4 bases, with 16 bases between the two germline ends. Germline V gene lookup returns CDR1 SEHNR and CDR2 FQNEAQ (reference sequence). CDR3 in amino acids: CASSLALGGTKYEQYF. DNA of the CDR3: TGTGCCAGCAGCTTAGCGTTGGGCGGGACAAAGTACGAGCAGTACTTC.

The J gene is TRBJ2-1, the V gene TRBV10-3, with D possibly being TRBD1 (6 bases). The germline V gene encodes CDR1 ENHRY and CDR2 SYGVKD. The CDR3 totals 14 residues. The ends were cut back, 11 bases at V and 8 bases at J, with 22 bases in the middle. CDR3 sequence reads: CASNSYRVSDEQFF. As DNA, the CDR3 is TGTGCCTCCAACTCTTACAGGGTTTCGGATGAGCAGTTCTTC.

This chain links TRBV7-2 with TRBJ2-3; 8 nucleotides line up with TRBD1. This CDR3 has 17 amino acids. Germline trimming cut 5 bases from V and 4 bases from J; bases unmatched to any gene: 14. Germline V gene data show CDR1 as SGHTA and CDR2 as FQGNSA. The CDR3 spells CASSHYPLGQGSDTQYF. The CDR3 DNA follows: TGTGCCAGCAGCCATTACCCCCTCGGACAGGGTTCAGATACGCAGTATTTT.

This clone has just one count. The chain recombines TRBV15 with TRBJ2-2, with 9 positions matching TRBD2. The junction had 5 bases not matched to a gene; V was cut back by 6 bases and J by 3 bases. The CDR3 loop spans 15 amino acids. Germline CDR1 LNHNV, CDR2 YYDKDF (reference sequence). The CDR3 region is CATRREGRDTGELFF. For the CDR3, the DNA is TGTGCCACCAGGCGGGAGGGTCGGGACACCGGGGAGCTGTTTTTT.

This chain uses TRBV5-1 with TRBJ2-7; D may match TRBD1 or TRBD2 (5 bases each). CDR3 length equals 16 residues. V was trimmed by 0 bases and J by 1 base, leaving 14 bases between them. CDR1 is SGHRS, CDR2 YFSETQ, per germline. The CDR3 DNA reads as TGCGCCAGCAGCTTGGCCGGGACGGGGTTTTCCTACGAGCAGTACTTC. It is translated as CASSLAGTGFSYEQYF.

The chain uses TRBV6-6 and TRBJ2-2; D not resolved. The CDR3 contains 13 residues. In germline, CDR1 is MNHNY, CDR2 SVGAGI (reference sequence). V was pared by 6 bases and J by 2 bases, with 7 bases between. CDR3 nucleotide sequence: TGTGCCAGCAGCCCGCTCAACACCGGGGAGCTGTTTTTT. Protein sequence: CASSPLNTGELFF.

The V gene is TRBV19, the J gene TRBJ2-5, with 7 bases identical to TRBD2. Germline loops: CDR1 LNHDA, CDR2 SQIVND (reference sequence). This CDR3 has 16 amino acids. The junction had 10 bases not matched to a gene; V was cut back by 1 base and J by 5 bases. For the CDR3, the DNA is TGTGCCAGTAGTATAGCCCCAGGGAGGGGAAGTGAGACCCAGTACTTC. Its translation is CASSIAPGRGSETQYF.

In regard to this clone: This sample includes further DNA sequences coding for the same CDR3. The V and J genes are TRBV18 and TRBJ1-1; D possibly corresponds to TRBD1 (5 bases). The germline gives CDR1 KGHSH, CDR2 LQKENI. The CDR3 loop spans 13 amino acids. V lost 7 bases and J lost 1, with 10 bases in between. CDR3 protein: CASFRDRNTEAFF. CDR3 DNA sequence: TGTGCCAGCTTCCGAGACAGGAACACTGAAGCTTTCTTT. Combining the CDR3 with reference TRBV18 and TRBJ1-1 gives the whole variable domain NAGVMQNPRHLVRRRGQEARLRCSPMKGHSHVYWYRQLPEEGLKFMVYLQKENIIDESGMPKERFSAEFPKEGPSILRIQQVVRGDSAAYFCASFRDRNTEAFFGQGTRLTVV.

On this clone itself: At the DNA level, this CDR3 is encoded by other sequences in the same sample as well. The V call is TRBV5-1, the J call TRBJ2-1; D unresolved. The V and J ends lost 7 bases and 0 bases respectively, with 8 bases between them. CDR1 is SGHRS and CDR2 is YFSETQ in the germline V gene. The CDR3 has 13 residues. The CDR3 reads CASSSSSYNEQFF. The CDR3 DNA reads as TGCGCCAGCTCGTCTAGCTCCTACAATGAGCAGTTCTTC. Full variable domain (outside the CDR3, taken from reference TRBV5-1 and TRBJ2-1): KAGVTQTPRYLIKTRGQQVTLSCSPISGHRSVSWYQQTPGQGLQFLFEYFSETQRNKGNFPGRFSGRQFSNSRSEMNVSTLELGDSALYLCASSSSSYNEQFFGPGTRLTVL.